Shown below are 5 T cell receptor beta chains from a single sample sequenced in a study of T cells after yellow fever vaccination. TCRdb re-derived calls from the 5' RACE reads in MiXCR, one entry per CDR3 protein. The table includes 350,000 to 550,000 distinct CDR3 sequences, around 20% detected once. The specimen comprised PBMCs, sampled before the yellow fever booster vaccination. All receptors derive from a man between 18 and 35 years old who received the YFV17D yellow fever vaccine.

This clonotype was seen more than once but under ten times. This chain links TRBV6-5 with TRBJ1-2; TRBD1 is a possible D gene (5 bases). This CDR3 contains 13 residues. Germline V gene sequence: CDR1 MNHEY, CDR2 SVGAGI. With 0 bases removed from V and 8 bases from J, the gap between germline ends came to 10 bases. The CDR3 reads CASSYSGGWGYTF. In DNA form, the CDR3 reads TGTGCCAGCAGTTACTCTGGGGGATGGGGCTACACCTTC.

V usage is TRBV15 and J usage is TRBJ2-2; 10 bases fit TRBD1. CDR1 LNHNV and CDR2 YYDKDF come from the germline V gene (reference sequence). This CDR3 is built from 15 residues. J lost 3 bases, V lost 3 bases, and 1 base had no gene match. The CDR3 nucleotides are TGTGCCACCAGCAGCGACAGGGGGCACACCGGGGAGCTGTTTTTT. This sequence encodes CATSSDRGHTGELFF.

The V call is TRBV5-1, the J call TRBJ2-5; possible D gene TRBD1, 7 bases. The V gene's germline CDR1 is SGHRS and CDR2 YFSETQ. This CDR3 is 14 amino acids long. V was pared by 0 bases and J by 5 bases, with 11 bases between. CDR3 sequence: CASSLEGAGETQYF. Written as DNA, the CDR3 is TGCGCCAGCAGCTTGGAGGGGGCGGGGGAGACCCAGTACTTC.

The CDR3 region is CSARGTSALTDTQYF. CDR3 bases: TGCAGTGCTAGAGGGACTAGCGCACTCACAGATACGCAGTATTTT. This chain joins TRBV20-1 and TRBJ2-3; 9 bases match TRBD2. CDR1 and CDR2 (germline): DFQATT, SNEGSKA (reference sequence). The CDR3 totals 15 residues. V dropped 1 base and J dropped 2; count of bases not matched to a gene: 4.

The chain has TRBV7-9 and TRBJ2-1, with a possible D match to TRBD2 (5 bases). V dropped 3 bases and J dropped 4 bases, with 13 bases sitting between them. Germline V gene data show CDR1 as SEHNR and CDR2 as FQNEAQ (reference sequence). The CDR3 loop spans 15 amino acids. Written as DNA, the CDR3 is TGTGCCAGCAGCTTTGAGGGTCAGGCGTACAATGAGCAGTTCTTC. Translated, it gives CASSFEGQAYNEQFF. Based on the CDR3 plus reference TRBV7-9 and TRBJ2-1, the full variable domain is DTGVSQNPRHKITKRGQNVTFRCDPISEHNRLYWYRQTLGQGPEFLTYFQNEAQLEKSRLLSDRFSAERPKGSFSTLEIQRTEQGDSAMYLCASSFEGQAYNEQFFGPGTRLTVL.